The clone carrying this T cell receptor beta chain was recorded once. This specimen comes from a study of blood T cell repertoires in COVID-19. Study-level information: T cells, B-cell-depleted T cells, or PBMCs supplied cDNA or gDNA.

CDR3 length equals 16 residues. The V end was cut by 4 bases, the J end by 7 bases, with 17 bases between. From germline, CDR1 is MNHEY and CDR2 SVGAGI. Only in-frame clones appear in the TCRdb table, and some are missing; sequencing was by immunoSEQ multiplex PCR. The table records fewer than 200,000 clones, roughly 80% of them present only once. The clonotype comes from a woman between 45 and 65 years old who had recovered from COVID-19. This sequence joins TRBV6-5 and TRBJ1-6; D unresolved. The sequenced material came from PBMCs or T cells enriched from blood (not recorded which). The CDR3 here is CASSSHDGRPNSPLHF. The CDR3, as DNA: TGTGCCAGCAGTTCCCACGACGGGAGACCCAATTCACCCCTCCACTTT.